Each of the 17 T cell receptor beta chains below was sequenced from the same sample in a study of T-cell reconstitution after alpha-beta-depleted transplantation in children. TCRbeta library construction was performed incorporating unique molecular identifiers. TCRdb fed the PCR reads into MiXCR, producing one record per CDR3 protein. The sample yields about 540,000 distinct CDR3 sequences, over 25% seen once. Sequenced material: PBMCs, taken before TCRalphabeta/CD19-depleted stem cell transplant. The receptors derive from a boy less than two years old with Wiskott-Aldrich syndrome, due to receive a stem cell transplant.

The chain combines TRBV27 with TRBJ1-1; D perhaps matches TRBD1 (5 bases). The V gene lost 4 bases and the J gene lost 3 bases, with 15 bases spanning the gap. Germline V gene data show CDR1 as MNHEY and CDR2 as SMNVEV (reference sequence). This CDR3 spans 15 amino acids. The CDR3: CASSSGGVGHTEAFF. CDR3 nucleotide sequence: TGTGCCAGCAGTTCCGGGGGGGTGGGGCACACTGAAGCTTTCTTT.

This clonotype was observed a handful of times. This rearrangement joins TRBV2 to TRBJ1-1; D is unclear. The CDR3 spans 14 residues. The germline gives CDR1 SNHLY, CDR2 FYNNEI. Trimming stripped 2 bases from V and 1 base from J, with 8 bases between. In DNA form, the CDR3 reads TGTGCCAGCAGTGAACAGGTTGCGAACACTGAAGCTTTCTTT. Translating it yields CASSEQVANTEAFF.

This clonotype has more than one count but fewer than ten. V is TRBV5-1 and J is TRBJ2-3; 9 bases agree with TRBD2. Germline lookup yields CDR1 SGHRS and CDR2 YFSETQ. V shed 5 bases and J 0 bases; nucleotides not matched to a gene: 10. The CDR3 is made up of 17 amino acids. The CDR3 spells CASSPRTSASSTDTQYF. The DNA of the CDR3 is TGCGCCAGCAGTCCAAGGACTAGCGCATCTAGCACAGATACGCAGTATTTT.

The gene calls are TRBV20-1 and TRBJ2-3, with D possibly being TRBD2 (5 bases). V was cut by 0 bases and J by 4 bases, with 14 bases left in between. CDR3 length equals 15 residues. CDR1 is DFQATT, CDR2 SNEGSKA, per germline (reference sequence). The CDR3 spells CSARDPSTNSDTQYF. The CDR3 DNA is TGCAGTGCTAGAGATCCTAGCACAAACTCAGATACGCAGTATTTT.

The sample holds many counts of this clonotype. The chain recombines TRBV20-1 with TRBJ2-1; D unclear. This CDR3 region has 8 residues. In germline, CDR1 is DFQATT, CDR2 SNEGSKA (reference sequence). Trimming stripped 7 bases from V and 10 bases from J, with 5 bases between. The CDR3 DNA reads TGCAGTGTAGGCGAGCAGTTCTTC. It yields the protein CSVGEQFF.

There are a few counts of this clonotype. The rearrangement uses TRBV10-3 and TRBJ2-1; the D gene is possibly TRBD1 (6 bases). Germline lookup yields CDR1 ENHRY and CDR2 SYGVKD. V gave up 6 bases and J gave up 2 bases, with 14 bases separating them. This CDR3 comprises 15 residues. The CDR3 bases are TGTGCCATCAGGGACAGTCTGCCACCCTACAATGAGCAGTTCTTC. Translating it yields CAIRDSLPPYNEQFF.

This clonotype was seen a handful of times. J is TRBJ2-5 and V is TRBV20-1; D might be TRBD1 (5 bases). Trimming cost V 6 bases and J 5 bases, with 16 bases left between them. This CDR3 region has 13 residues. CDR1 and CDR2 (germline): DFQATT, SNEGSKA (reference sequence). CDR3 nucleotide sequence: TGCAGTGCAAGTAGTCCGAAGGGGGAGACCCAGTACTTC. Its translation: CSASSPKGETQYF.

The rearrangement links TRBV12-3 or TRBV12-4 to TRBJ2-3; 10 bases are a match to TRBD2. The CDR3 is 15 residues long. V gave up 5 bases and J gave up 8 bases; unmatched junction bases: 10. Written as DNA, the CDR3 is TGTGCCAGCAGTACGCTAGCGGGAGCTATGGGTACGCAGTATTTT. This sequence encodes CASSTLAGAMGTQYF.

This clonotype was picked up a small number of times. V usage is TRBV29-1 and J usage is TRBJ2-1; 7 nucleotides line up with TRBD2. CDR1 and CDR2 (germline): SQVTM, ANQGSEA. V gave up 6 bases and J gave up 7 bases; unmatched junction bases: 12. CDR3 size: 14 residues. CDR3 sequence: CSVVGGRARNEQFF. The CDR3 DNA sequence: TGCAGCGTAGTAGGTGGGAGGGCCAGGAATGAGCAGTTCTTC.

As DNA, the CDR3 is TGTGCCAGCAGTTTAAGAAGGACCCAAGAGACCCAGTACTTC. Its translation: CASSLRRTQETQYF. This chain joins TRBV12-3 or TRBV12-4 and TRBJ2-5, with D unresolved. Trimming left V 2 bases short and J 1 base short, with 8 bases between. This CDR3 contains 14 residues.

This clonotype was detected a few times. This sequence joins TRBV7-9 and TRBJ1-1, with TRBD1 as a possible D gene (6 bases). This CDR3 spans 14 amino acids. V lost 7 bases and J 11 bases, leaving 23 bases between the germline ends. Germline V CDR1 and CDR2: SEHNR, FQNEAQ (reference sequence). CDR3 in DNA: TGTGCCAGCACCAATGACCAGGGGACTCAACGGGCTTTCTTT. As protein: CASTNDQGTQRAFF.

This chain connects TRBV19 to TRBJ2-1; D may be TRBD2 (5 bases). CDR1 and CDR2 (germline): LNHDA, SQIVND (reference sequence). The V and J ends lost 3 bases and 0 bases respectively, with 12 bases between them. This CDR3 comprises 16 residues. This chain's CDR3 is CASSISGGRSYNEQFF. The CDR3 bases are TGTGCCAGTAGTATCAGCGGCGGGCGCTCCTACAATGAGCAGTTCTTC.

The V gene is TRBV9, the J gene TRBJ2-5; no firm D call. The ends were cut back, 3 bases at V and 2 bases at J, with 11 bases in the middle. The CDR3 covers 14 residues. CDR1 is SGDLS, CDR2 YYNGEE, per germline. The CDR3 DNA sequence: TGTGCCAGCAGCGGGCCTACTTCGCAAGAGACCCAGTACTTC. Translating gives CASSGPTSQETQYF.

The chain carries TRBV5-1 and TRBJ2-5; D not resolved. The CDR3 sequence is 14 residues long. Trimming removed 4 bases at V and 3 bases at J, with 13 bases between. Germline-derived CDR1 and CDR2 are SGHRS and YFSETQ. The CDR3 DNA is TGCGCCAGCAGCCCGATGAGGTCGGAAGAGACCCAGTACTTC. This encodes CASSPMRSEETQYF.

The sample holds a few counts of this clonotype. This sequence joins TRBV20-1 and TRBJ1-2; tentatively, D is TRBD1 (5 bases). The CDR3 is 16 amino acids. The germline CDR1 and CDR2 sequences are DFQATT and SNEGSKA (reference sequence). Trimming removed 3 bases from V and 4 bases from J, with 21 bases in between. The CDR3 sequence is CSASRAQGIQFYGYTF. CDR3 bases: TGCAGTGCTAGTAGAGCTCAGGGTATTCAATTCTATGGCTACACCTTC.

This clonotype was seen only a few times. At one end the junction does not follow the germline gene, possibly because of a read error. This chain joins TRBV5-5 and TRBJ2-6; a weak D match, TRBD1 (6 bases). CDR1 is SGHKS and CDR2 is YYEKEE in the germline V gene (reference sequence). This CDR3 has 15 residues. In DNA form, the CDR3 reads TGTGCCAGCAGCTGGGGGACATCTGTGGCCAACGTCCTGACTTTC. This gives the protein CASSWGTSVANVLTF.

In DNA, the CDR3 is TGCAGTGCTACGTTAGCTATGAGAAGCTCCTACGAGCAGTACTTC. This translates into CSATLAMRSSYEQYF. The gene calls are TRBV20-1 and TRBJ2-7, with D hard to call. The CDR3 spans 15 residues. V lost 4 bases and J 0 bases, leaving 16 bases between the germline ends. CDR1 is DFQATT, CDR2 SNEGSKA, per germline (reference sequence).